This T cell receptor beta chain was captured by sequencing in a study of blood T cell repertoires in COVID-19. In the study overall: T cells, B-cell-depleted T cells, or PBMCs provided the cDNA or gDNA that served as material.

Cohort allocation depended upon clinical history that participants reported. Cohort 3 recovery required two negative PCRs, clearance, or symptom resolution. The CDR3 spans 15 residues. The trim removed 4 bases at V and 4 bases at J, leaving 9 bases unmatched. Germline V gene data show CDR1 as SGDLS and CDR2 as YYNGEE. Measured with immunoSEQ multiplex PCR; TCRdb has only the in-frame clones, and not every one. The repertoire holds approximately 300,000 clones, with approximately 90% as singletons. The V gene is TRBV9, the J gene TRBJ1-1, with 8 bases fitting TRBD1. The clonotype was recovered from a woman in her twenties or thirties who had recovered from COVID-19. Sequencing was performed on PBMCs or T cells enriched from blood (not recorded which). This CDR3 reads CASSPQTGDFTEAFF. Written as DNA, the CDR3 is TGTGCCAGCAGCCCGCAGACAGGGGATTTCACTGAAGCTTTCTTT.